The rows below give T cell receptor beta chains drawn from one sample of a study of CD8+ T cells in alopecia areata. Assay used: immunoSEQ multiplex PCR; TCRdb lists only in-frame clones, some missing. The data hold about 210,000 clones, with about 58% observed a single time. Sequencing was performed on CD4+ T cells sorted from blood, taken at week 4, from a patient treated with tofacitinib. The receptors were sampled from a human donor with alopecia areata. Each CDR3 is given with its conserved first and last residue. The order of the fields is V gene, D gene, clone size, J gene, CDR3 protein, CDR3 DNA. The D gene is left open where the match is weak. Clone size, where shown, is once, few, many, or a class for clones that have expanded.

V gene: TRBV7-2
D gene: NA
clone size: NA
J gene: TRBJ1-5
CDR3 protein: CASSLGLNQPQHF
CDR3 DNA: TGTGCCAGCAGCTTAGGGTTGAATCAGCCCCAGCATTTT

V gene: TRBV30
D gene: NA
clone size: once
J gene: TRBJ2-5
CDR3 protein: CAWSVRLPGQETQYF
CDR3 DNA: TGTGCCTGGAGTGTACGCCTGCCCGGCCAAGAGACCCAGTACTTC

V gene: TRBV4-1
D gene: TRBD1
clone size: NA
J gene: TRBJ2-1
CDR3 protein: CASSRDRTYNEQFF
CDR3 DNA: TGCGCCAGCTCCCGGGACAGGACCTACAATGAGCAGTTCTTC

V gene: TRBV29-1
D gene: NA
clone size: few
J gene: TRBJ2-5
CDR3 protein: CSAAAFPESQETQYF
CDR3 DNA: TGCAGCGCCGCGGCATTCCCTGAATCACAAGAGACCCAGTACTTC

V gene: TRBV5-4
D gene: NA
clone size: once
J gene: TRBJ2-3
CDR3 protein: CASSPRGSSTDTQYF
CDR3 DNA: TGTGCCAGCAGCCCCAGGGGATCTAGCACAGATACGCAGTATTTT

V gene: TRBV29-1
D gene: NA
clone size: NA
J gene: TRBJ1-1
CDR3 protein: CSVVEEQGGTEAFF
CDR3 DNA: TGCAGCGTTGTGGAAGAACAGGGAGGCACTGAAGCTTTCTTT

V gene: TRBV4-3
D gene: TRBD2
clone size: many
J gene: TRBJ2-1
CDR3 protein: CASSQELAGGQFF
CDR3 DNA: TGCGCCAGCAGCCAAGAGCTAGCGGGGGGGCAGTTCTTC

V gene: TRBV4-2
D gene: NA
clone size: NA
J gene: TRBJ1-1
CDR3 protein: CASSQELAGSEAFF
CDR3 DNA: TGTGCCAGCAGCCAAGAGTTGGCAGGGAGTGAAGCTTTCTTT

V gene: TRBV6-5
D gene: NA
clone size: once
J gene: TRBJ1-1
CDR3 protein: CASRSSRGAWTEAFF
CDR3 DNA: TGTGCCAGCAGGTCGTCGCGCGGGGCTTGGACTGAAGCTTTCTTT

V gene: TRBV29-1
D gene: TRBD1
clone size: NA
J gene: TRBJ1-2
CDR3 protein: CSVEDRDRDRVLTNYGYTF
CDR3 DNA: TGCAGCGTTGAAGACAGAGACCGGGACAGGGTCCTCACTAACTATGGCTACACCTTC

V gene: TRBV27
D gene: NA
clone size: NA
J gene: TRBJ1-6
CDR3 protein: CASSGGQMAISPLHF
CDR3 DNA: TGTGCCAGCAGTGGGGGGCAAATGGCAATTTCACCCCTCCACTTT

V gene: TRBV15
D gene: NA
clone size: NA
J gene: TRBJ2-1
CDR3 protein: CATSRDGGGGQFF
CDR3 DNA: TGTGCCACCAGCAGAGATGGTGGGGGTGGGCAGTTCTTC

V gene: TRBV11-2
D gene: TRBD2
clone size: NA
J gene: TRBJ2-7
CDR3 protein: CASSPQRGKQYF
CDR3 DNA: TGTGCCAGCAGCCCCCAGCGGGGCAAGCAGTACTTC

V gene: TRBV29-1
D gene: NA
clone size: few
J gene: TRBJ2-3
CDR3 protein: CSVGGAGQTDTQYF
CDR3 DNA: TGCAGCGTTGGAGGAGCCGGGCAGACAGATACGCAGTATTTT

V gene: TRBV7-3
D gene: NA
clone size: NA
J gene: TRBJ1-1
CDR3 protein: CASSSGGMNTEAFF
CDR3 DNA: TGTGCCAGCAGCTCCGGGGGGATGAACACTGAAGCTTTCTTT

V gene: TRBV7-2
D gene: NA
clone size: NA
J gene: TRBJ2-3
CDR3 protein: CASSRGRTDTQYF
CDR3 DNA: TGTGCCAGCAGCCGGGGGAGGACAGATACGCAGTATTTT

V gene: TRBV30
D gene: NA
clone size: NA
J gene: TRBJ1-3
CDR3 protein: CAWIYGDGNTIYF
CDR3 DNA: TGTGCCTGGATATATGGGGATGGAAACACCATATATTTT

V gene: TRBV10-3
D gene: NA
clone size: NA
J gene: TRBJ1-2
CDR3 protein: CAISVQGGYTF
CDR3 DNA: TGTGCCATCAGTGTGCAGGGTGGCTACACCTTC

V gene: TRBV10-3
D gene: NA
clone size: NA
J gene: TRBJ1-5
CDR3 protein: CAISSGLGNQPQHF
CDR3 DNA: TGTGCCATCAGCAGTGGGCTCGGCAATCAGCCCCAGCATTTT

V gene: TRBV29-1
D gene: TRBD1
clone size: few
J gene: TRBJ2-2
CDR3 protein: CSVAEGQRNTGELFF
CDR3 DNA: TGCAGCGTTGCCGAGGGACAGCGAAACACCGGGGAGCTGTTTTTT

V gene: TRBV6-5
D gene: TRBD1
clone size: NA
J gene: TRBJ1-2
CDR3 protein: CASSPTGDYGYTF
CDR3 DNA: TGTGCCAGCAGTCCCACAGGGGACTATGGCTACACCTTC

V gene: TRBV4-2
D gene: TRBD1
clone size: NA
J gene: TRBJ2-6
CDR3 protein: CASSQGQGRAGANVLTF
CDR3 DNA: TGTGCCAGCAGCCAGGGACAGGGACGAGCTGGGGCCAACGTCCTGACTTTC

V gene: TRBV19
D gene: NA
clone size: NA
J gene: TRBJ1-1
CDR3 protein: CASRTQGNTEAFF
CDR3 DNA: TGTGCCAGTAGAACACAGGGGAACACTGAAGCTTTCTTT

V gene: TRBV5-1
D gene: NA
clone size: NA
J gene: TRBJ2-7
CDR3 protein: CASSLARQGEQYF
CDR3 DNA: TGCGCCAGCAGCTTGGCGCGGCAGGGAGAGCAGTACTTC

V gene: TRBV4-3
D gene: NA
clone size: NA
J gene: TRBJ1-3
CDR3 protein: CASSQVSGSSGNTIYF
CDR3 DNA: TGCGCCAGCAGCCAAGTCTCCGGTTCCTCTGGAAACACCATATATTTT

V gene: TRBV29-1
D gene: NA
clone size: NA
J gene: TRBJ2-1
CDR3 protein: CSVAPNNEQFF
CDR3 DNA: TGCAGCGTTGCTCCGAACAATGAGCAGTTCTTC

V gene: TRBV29-1
D gene: TRBD1
clone size: few
J gene: TRBJ2-5
CDR3 protein: CSVERTGYQETQYF
CDR3 DNA: TGCAGCGTTGAACGGACAGGGTACCAAGAGACCCAGTACTTC

V gene: TRBV7-2
D gene: TRBD2
clone size: NA
J gene: TRBJ2-1
CDR3 protein: CASSLVPRGGTNEQFF
CDR3 DNA: TGTGCCAGCAGCTTAGTTCCCCGCGGGGGGACCAATGAGCAGTTCTTC

V gene: TRBV5-6
D gene: NA
clone size: NA
J gene: TRBJ2-3
CDR3 protein: CASSSGTLTDTQYF
CDR3 DNA: TGTGCCAGCAGCTCCGGGACCCTCACAGATACGCAGTATTTT

V gene: TRBV4-3
D gene: NA
clone size: few
J gene: TRBJ2-7
CDR3 protein: CASSQDAQGAYEQYF
CDR3 DNA: TGCGCCAGCAGCCAAGATGCGCAGGGAGCCTACGAGCAGTACTTC

V gene: TRBV29-1
D gene: NA
clone size: few
J gene: TRBJ1-1
CDR3 protein: CSVLGQLNTEAFF
CDR3 DNA: TGCAGCGTTCTTGGACAACTGAACACTGAAGCTTTCTTT

V gene: TRBV29-1
D gene: TRBD1
clone size: NA
J gene: TRBJ1-2
CDR3 protein: CSVHDRGGYTF
CDR3 DNA: TGCAGCGTTCATGACAGGGGGGGCTACACCTTC

V gene: TRBV30
D gene: NA
clone size: NA
J gene: TRBJ1-4
CDR3 protein: CAWRAAPLELFF
CDR3 DNA: TGTGCCTGGAGGGCAGCCCCTCTGGAACTGTTTTTT

V gene: TRBV29-1
D gene: NA
clone size: NA
J gene: TRBJ2-7
CDR3 protein: CSVGDGSYEQYF
CDR3 DNA: TGCAGCGTTGGGGACGGCTCCTACGAGCAGTACTTC

V gene: TRBV30
D gene: NA
clone size: NA
J gene: TRBJ1-2
CDR3 protein: CAWSMYSDNYGYTF
CDR3 DNA: TGTGCCTGGAGTATGTACAGCGATAACTATGGCTACACCTTC

V gene: TRBV29-1
D gene: NA
clone size: NA
J gene: TRBJ1-2
CDR3 protein: CSVEDGTLNYGYTF
CDR3 DNA: TGCAGCGTTGAAGACGGGACGTTGAACTATGGCTACACCTTC

V gene: TRBV30
D gene: NA
clone size: NA
J gene: TRBJ2-6
CDR3 protein: CAWSVPGASGANVLTF
CDR3 DNA: TGTGCCTGGAGTGTACCCGGGGCCTCTGGGGCCAACGTCCTGACTTTC

V gene: TRBV9
D gene: TRBD1
clone size: NA
J gene: TRBJ1-4
CDR3 protein: CASSVETGQSLFF
CDR3 DNA: TGTGCCAGCAGCGTAGAGACGGGACAGTCGCTGTTTTTT

V gene: TRBV6-5
D gene: NA
clone size: few
J gene: TRBJ1-6
CDR3 protein: CASTTAALPLHF
CDR3 DNA: TGTGCCAGCACCACGGCGGCTTTACCCCTCCACTTT

V gene: TRBV29-1
D gene: NA
clone size: NA
J gene: TRBJ2-3
CDR3 protein: CSVKGLSTDTQYF
CDR3 DNA: TGCAGCGTGAAAGGGCTTAGCACAGATACGCAGTATTTT

V gene: TRBV9
D gene: NA
clone size: NA
J gene: TRBJ1-1
CDR3 protein: CASSPSGTGMNTEAFF
CDR3 DNA: TGTGCCAGCAGCCCCTCCGGGACGGGCATGAACACTGAAGCTTTCTTT

V gene: TRBV5-6
D gene: TRBD1
clone size: once
J gene: TRBJ1-1
CDR3 protein: CASSPGYGDSRAEAFF
CDR3 DNA: TGTGCCAGCAGCCCAGGATACGGGGACAGTAGGGCTGAAGCTTTCTTT

V gene: TRBV30
D gene: NA
clone size: NA
J gene: TRBJ1-1
CDR3 protein: CAWTTGDGGHTEAFF
CDR3 DNA: TGTGCCTGGACCACTGGGGATGGGGGACACACTGAAGCTTTCTTT

V gene: TRBV7-2
D gene: NA
clone size: NA
J gene: TRBJ1-2
CDR3 protein: CASSLYRSDGYTF
CDR3 DNA: TGTGCCAGCAGCCTGTACAGATCGGATGGCTACACCTTC